The clone carrying this T cell receptor beta chain was found a few times. Sequencing was performed with immunoSEQ multiplex PCR; in TCRdb, only in-frame clones are kept and a portion is missing. Of around 700,000 clones in the sample, about two thirds were seen once. This entry belongs to a study of shared clonotypes between healthy human individuals. The CDR3 extends over 12 amino acids. After removal of 8 bases from V and 10 bases from J, the junction contained 9 bases not matched to a gene. Germline V gene lookup returns CDR1 KGHSH and CDR2 LQKENI. The receptor was derived from a woman aged 25 to 45 in good health. The chain has TRBV18 and TRBJ1-2; 8 bases align to TRBD1. The sequencing input was memory CD4+ T cells sorted from blood. Subset noted: CD45RA-negative fraction. The DNA of the CDR3 is TGTGCCAGCAAGAAGACAGGGGCTGTCTACACCTTC. Amino acid sequence: CASKKTGAVYTF.